Presented here are 24 T cell receptor beta chains from one specimen sequenced in a study of blood T cell repertoires in COVID-19. Some clones are missing from TCRdb's copy, which holds only in-frame ones; the method was immunoSEQ multiplex PCR. Of tens of thousands of clones in the sample, about 88% were seen once. Sequencing was carried out using peripheral blood. The receptors were sampled from a woman between 45 and 65 years old with active COVID-19.

The chain uses TRBV28 and TRBJ2-7; no firm D call. Germline V CDR1 and CDR2: MDHEN, SYDVKM. The CDR3 length is 12 residues. Trimming removed 3 bases from V and 7 bases from J, with 10 bases in between. Written as DNA, the CDR3 is TGTGCCAGCAGTTTGGATCGAGGAGAGCAGTACTTC. Translating gives CASSLDRGEQYF.

In this sample, this clone turned up once. The gene calls are TRBV7-3 and TRBJ2-1, with a possible D match to TRBD1 (6 bases). The CDR3 spans 14 residues. Germline CDR1 and CDR2: SGHTA and FQGTGA. Trimming stripped 3 bases from V and 7 bases from J, with 13 bases between. As DNA, the CDR3 is TGTGCCAGCAGCTTTGACAGGTTTGTGAATGAGCAGTTCTTC. Its translation: CASSFDRFVNEQFF.

CDR3 loop: CASSSSQGGQGISEQYF. The CDR3 nucleotides are TGTGCCAGCAGCTCCAGTCAGGGGGGACAGGGGATCAGCGAGCAGTACTTC. The rearrangement uses TRBV11-3 and TRBJ2-7; 10 nucleotides line up with TRBD1. The CDR3 is made up of 17 amino acids. From germline, CDR1 is SGHNT and CDR2 YENEEA. V trimming: 4 bases; J trimming: 6 bases; junction bases outside the gene matches: 15.

The sample holds one count of this clone. The rearrangement links TRBV5-1 to TRBJ2-5, with 11 bases that match TRBD1. The closer fit of TRBJ2-7 to the DNA end suggests the J call may be wrong. The germline gives CDR1 SGHRS, CDR2 YFSETQ. This CDR3 region has 15 residues. The chain's CDR3 is CASSEGQGAAYEQYF. CDR3 nucleotides: TGCGCCAGCAGCGAAGGACAGGGGGCAGCTTACGAGCAGTACTTC.

The rearrangement links TRBV5-1 to TRBJ2-5, with TRBD1 matching 7 bases. The CDR3 extends over 13 amino acids. Germline V gene data show CDR1 as SGHRS and CDR2 as YFSETQ. V was pared by 4 bases and J by 5 bases, with 5 bases of the junction left unmatched. CDR3 DNA sequence: TGCGCCAGCAGCCGGACAGGCGGTGAGACCCAGTACTTC. Amino acid sequence: CASSRTGGETQYF.

V and J are TRBV5-1 and TRBJ2-7; D gene ambiguous. V lost 5 bases, J lost 3 bases, and 12 bases lay in between. The germline V gene has CDR1 SGHRS and CDR2 YFSETQ. The CDR3 length is 13 residues. CDR3 sequence (DNA): TGCGCCAGCAGTGGCCTAGTCAGCTACGAGCAGTACTTC. Translating gives CASSGLVSYEQYF.

The V gene is TRBV5-1, the J gene TRBJ2-3; TRBD2 matches at 7 bases. V trimming: 2 bases; J trimming: 6 bases; junction bases outside the gene matches: 6. Germline loops: CDR1 SGHRS, CDR2 YFSETQ. This CDR3 has 14 residues. As DNA, the CDR3 is TGCGCCAGCAGCTTCCGAGCGGGAACCGATACGCAGTATTTT. It codes for CASSFRAGTDTQYF.

The chain joins TRBV5-1 to TRBJ2-3, with 8 bases matching TRBD2. Per germline, CDR1 SGHRS and CDR2 YFSETQ. The CDR3 totals 17 residues. V lost 4 bases and J lost 2; bases outside the gene matches: 12. The CDR3 region has the DNA TGCGCCAGCAGCGGTGGCAATTACGGGAGGGTCACAGATACGCAGTATTTT. It encodes CASSGGNYGRVTDTQYF. Using reference TRBV5-1 and TRBJ2-3 for the parts outside the CDR3, the full variable domain is KAGVTQTPRYLIKTRGQQVTLSCSPISGHRSVSWYQQTPGQGLQFLFEYFSETQRNKGNFPGRFSGRQFSNSRSEMNVSTLELGDSALYLCASSGGNYGRVTDTQYFGPGTRLTVL.

V and J are TRBV2 and TRBJ1-5; TRBD1 aligns across 7 bases. CDR1 is SNHLY and CDR2 is FYNNEI in the germline V gene. This CDR3 region has 14 residues. V lost 4 bases to trimming and J lost 2 bases; unmatched junction nucleotides: 2. CDR3 bases: TGTGCCAGCAGTGGACAGGGTGGCAATCAGCCCCAGCATTTT. Amino acid sequence: CASSGQGGNQPQHF.

The J gene is TRBJ2-3, the V gene TRBV20-1; the D is unclear. Trimming shortened V by 5 bases and J by 4 bases, and 7 bases separated the two germline ends. Germline-derived CDR1 and CDR2 are DFQATT and SNEGSKA (reference sequence). The CDR3 has 11 residues. This CDR3 is CSASTADTQYF. CDR3 DNA: TGCAGTGCTTCGACTGCAGATACGCAGTATTTT.

The rearrangement uses TRBV19 and TRBJ1-5, with D unclear. Germline values: CDR1 LNHDA, CDR2 SQIVND (reference sequence). There are 16 residues in the CDR3. Trimming shortened V by 3 bases and J by 2 bases, and 14 bases separated the two germline ends. The CDR3 bases are TGTGCCAGTAGTATTGGTCGCGCAGAGGGCAATCAGCCCCAGCATTTT. It encodes CASSIGRAEGNQPQHF.

The chain employs TRBV5-1 and TRBJ2-7; D gene ambiguous. Trimming removed 0 bases from V and 3 bases from J, with 10 bases in between. There are 14 residues in the CDR3. Looked up from germline, CDR1 is SGHRS and CDR2 is YFSETQ. The CDR3 sequence is CASSLVGGSYEQYF. CDR3 DNA sequence: TGCGCCAGCAGCTTGGTAGGCGGTAGCTACGAGCAGTACTTC.

The chain's CDR3 is CASSDREGTGQYF. For the CDR3, the DNA is TGTGCCAGCAGTGACCGGGAGGGAACGGGGCAGTACTTC. V gene TRBV6-1 combines with J gene TRBJ2-7; 8 nucleotides match TRBD2. Per germline, CDR1 MNHNS and CDR2 SASEGT. The CDR3 is made up of 13 amino acids. The junction had 7 bases not matched to a gene; V was cut back by 3 bases and J by 9 bases.

The rearrangement uses TRBV6-6 and TRBJ1-6, with D uncertain. V lost 4 bases, J lost 9 bases, and 10 bases lay in between. Germline lookup yields CDR1 MNHNY and CDR2 SVGAGI (reference sequence). The CDR3 loop spans 13 amino acids. The CDR3 protein is CASSSTASSPLHF. CDR3 nucleotide sequence: TGTGCCAGCAGTTCCACCGCTAGTTCACCCCTCCACTTT.

This clone was picked up one time. The J gene is TRBJ1-5, the V gene TRBV5-5; a possible D gene is TRBD1 (6 bases). This CDR3 spans 14 amino acids. V was trimmed by 2 bases and J by 1 base, leaving 7 bases between them. Germline V CDR1 and CDR2: SGHKS, YYEKEE (reference sequence). In DNA form, the CDR3 reads TGTGCCAGCAGCTTCGGACAGAGCAATCAGCCCCAGCATTTT. This sequence encodes CASSFGQSNQPQHF.

The CDR3 nucleotides read TGTGCCAGCAGCTCTAGCGGGTATACGCAGTATTTT. Protein: CASSSSGYTQYF. The genes are TRBV7-3 and TRBJ2-3, with 8 bases matching TRBD2. CDR3 length: 12 residues. CDR1 and CDR2 from the germline V gene are SGHTA and FQGTGA. The V segment lost 4 bases and the J segment 7 bases; nucleotides outside the gene matches: 1.

The rearrangement links TRBV29-1 to TRBJ1-2; 10 bases match TRBD1. Trimming took 4 bases from V and 0 from J; bases not matched to a gene: 23. Per germline, CDR1 SQVTM and CDR2 ANQGSEA. The CDR3 length is 21 residues. CDR3 region: CSVGPIIGTGERVRSNYGYTF. CDR3 DNA: TGCAGCGTTGGGCCTATTATCGGGACAGGGGAAAGGGTTAGGTCTAACTATGGCTACACCTTC.

The chain combines TRBV27 with TRBJ2-5; no reliable D call. V was trimmed by 2 bases and J by 2 bases, leaving 9 bases between them. Per germline, CDR1 MNHEY and CDR2 SMNVEV (reference sequence). CDR3 length: 14 amino acids. The CDR3 sequence is CASSLGQKQETQYF. The CDR3 bases are TGTGCCAGCAGTTTAGGGCAGAAACAAGAGACCCAGTACTTC.

The chain recombines TRBV10-3 with TRBJ2-7; D unresolved. The germline V and J ends were trimmed by 6 bases and 2 bases, with 11 bases remaining between them. Germline CDR1 reads ENHRY; CDR2 reads SYGVKD. The CDR3 is 13 residues long. For the CDR3, the DNA is TGTGCCATCAGAATGGGCGAGACCTACGAGCAGTACTTC. Translated: CAIRMGETYEQYF.

The chain carries TRBV2 and TRBJ2-1; D is unresolved. Germline V gene data show CDR1 as SNHLY and CDR2 as FYNNEI. V was pared by 7 bases and J by 1 base, with 11 bases between. This CDR3 region has 14 residues. In DNA, the CDR3 is TGTGCCAGCACCCTTAGTAGATCCTACAATGAGCAGTTCTTC. This translates into CASTLSRSYNEQFF.

The rearrangement links TRBV3-1 (or the pseudogene TRBV3-2) to TRBJ2-3; D possibly corresponds to TRBD1 (6 bases). CDR1 is LGHDT and CDR2 is YNNKEL in the germline V gene (reference sequence). The V gene lost 4 bases and the J gene lost 3 bases, with 14 bases spanning the gap. This CDR3 comprises 15 residues. For the CDR3, the DNA is TGTGCCAGCAGCCTAGGGTTTAGGGGGACAGATACGCAGTATTTT. This sequence encodes CASSLGFRGTDTQYF.

This chain uses TRBV2 with TRBJ1-6; D ambiguous. The CDR3 extends over 17 amino acids. The germline gives CDR1 SNHLY, CDR2 FYNNEI. V gave up 1 base and J gave up 0 bases, with 10 bases separating them. The CDR3 nucleotides are TGTGCCAGCAGTGAAGACCTACTGAGCTCCTATAATTCACCCCTCCACTTT. Its protein product is CASSEDLLSSYNSPLHF. The full variable domain, rest sourced from reference TRBV2 and TRBJ1-6, is EPEVTQTPSHQVTQMGQEVILRCVPISNHLYFYWYRQILGQKVEFLVSFYNNEISEKSEIFDDQFSVERPDGSNFTLKIRSTKLEDSAMYFCASSEDLLSSYNSPLHFGNGTRLTVT.

This rearrangement joins TRBV27 to TRBJ2-3; D possibly corresponds to TRBD1 (5 bases). V lost 0 bases and J 0 bases, leaving 10 bases between the germline ends. CDR1 and CDR2 (germline): MNHEY, SMNVEV (reference sequence). This CDR3 contains 16 residues. The CDR3 nucleotides read TGTGCCAGCAGTTTATCGACCAGGGATAGCACAGATACGCAGTATTTT. Its translation: CASSLSTRDSTDTQYF.

The chain joins TRBV18 to TRBJ1-5; D uncertain. Between the trimmed V and J ends, which lost 5 bases and 4 bases, there was a span of 15 bases. This CDR3 has 15 amino acids. Germline V gives CDR1 KGHSH, CDR2 LQKENI. The CDR3 nucleotides read TGTGCCAGCTCAACTTCCCTCGGGAAAAATCAGCCCCAGCATTTT. Its translation: CASSTSLGKNQPQHF.